This TCR beta chain was observed in a study of cytomegalovirus exposure and HLA in healthy donors (dated by TCRdb to about 2017). Looking at the study overall: An earlier analysis of some 620 of the donors reported 250 to 300 Gb of sequence data and around 100 million unique TCR beta sequences obtained from approximately 180 million T cells. Approximately 310 gigabases of sequencing data and tens of millions of unique TCR sequences were included in an early release covering under 650 HLA-typed donors. Among the roughly 400 genotyped donors, under 90% belonged to the genetic ancestry cluster associated with self-reported Caucasian donors. The study aimed to test whether cataloging public T cell receptors could reveal signatures of past pathogen exposure. The study profiled the T cell repertoires of under 850 subjects by immunosequencing and related them to cytomegalovirus serostatus. Besides the first cohort of approximately 710 subjects, a separate validation cohort made up of 120 different subjects was used. The study combined high-throughput TCR immunosequencing, statistical association of individual TCRs with disease status, and machine learning to predict cytomegalovirus infection status. A later analysis re-examined previously published TCR beta repertoires from hundreds of donors and added high-resolution HLA genotyping to investigate patterns of TCR occurrence. Rather than using new phenotypic data, the later analysis identified candidate immune exposures from TCR beta sequences and from how often those sequences occurred across donors. In an earlier analysis of 587 of the donors, high-throughput TCR beta sequencing was used to judge whether each TCR beta V gene segment behaved as functional or pseudogenic. Donor age, sex, ethnicity and CMV serostatus were compiled together with the repertoire data. Genome-wide SNP genotypes for about 65% of the 666 donors were used in a later genetic analysis, which treated that subset as a discovery cohort. All discovery cohort repertoires had been generated using a single sequencing platform. Both class I and class II loci were covered by HLA typing, at four-digit resolution. The number of donors typed differed by locus, with about 629-640 for A, B, C, DRB1 and DQB1, approximately 500 for DQA1, about 610 for DPA1, and some 450 for DPB1. Roughly 5 DR-DQ haplotypes were handled as single units for association and clustering because linkage in the cohort was strong. Across approximately 420 genotyped donors of the cohort, an average of about 240,000 unique TCR beta nucleotide sequences per donor were sequenced, and 15% to 20% of those sequences were non-productive.

The CDR3 covers 14 residues, taking in both the cysteine and the phenylalanine. Of the read, only the CDR3 DNA is kept; its 42 bases are in frame from base 1. CDR1 and CDR2, per the germline V gene, are MGHDK and SYGVNS. At the junction V is shortened by 4 bases and J by 3 bases, with 12 bases in between. The method behind the library was the immunoSEQ multiplex PCR assay. For the multiplex PCR, a mixture combining 60 forward primers for TCR Vbeta segments and 13 reverse primers for TCR Jbeta segments was used. The CDR3 region of rearranged TCR beta genes was amplified from genomic DNA by a multiplex PCR assay. The amplified TCR beta libraries were sequenced on the Illumina HiSeq System as 87-base-pair reads. The paper's processing steps were these. Across the 670 or so repertoires, a later analysis counted roughly 84 million unique TCR beta chains, approximately 10 million of which were shared by at least two donors. To remove PCR and sequencing errors, raw reads were error-corrected and collapsed into unique sequences using a nearest-neighbor algorithm that merged closely related sequences. Alignment of CDR3 sequences to IMGT reference sequences was used to assign V, D and J gene segments. Each retained sequence needed at least a six-nucleotide match to both a V gene segment and a J gene segment. A rearrangement was called productive if the CDR3 had no stop codons and remained in frame with V and J, and every other rearrangement was called non-productive. CDR3 was defined according to IMGT convention as the region running from the second conserved V-encoded cysteine to the conserved J-encoded phenylalanine. In an earlier analysis of more than 550 of the donors, sequences lacking an unambiguous match to a single V gene segment were excluded. In an earlier analysis of some 590 of the donors, a V segment was called functional when productive rearrangements were above 56.7%, and segregating when the standard deviation between donors exceeded 5%. A statistical classification framework was developed to diagnose cytomegalovirus status using the catalog of TCR beta chain sequences. In a later analysis, TCR nucleotide sequences were compared against IMGT/GENE-DB human TR gene sequences so that V and J genes could be assigned. The TCRdist pipeline was used in a later analysis to assign CDR3 sequences and most-parsimonious VDJ recombination scenarios. A later analysis defined each TCR beta chain by its CDR3 amino acid sequence plus V-gene family, and excluded reads lacking a unique V-gene family. As a way to deal with suspected cross-contamination and a sequencing artifact, a later analysis dropped hundreds of nucleotide sequences that were highly shared and had low generation probability. For each public chain, a later analysis derived a clonal expansion index from normalized ranks of inferred template counts within each repertoire. In a later analysis, generation probabilities were computed using a VDJ recombination model fitted to out-of-frame rearrangements, and the results were checked against IGoR. In a later analysis, TCR-TCR, TCR-HLA and TCR-CMV co-occurrence was scored with hypergeometric tests, and a repertoire-size bias correction was applied to TCR pairs. False discovery rates were estimated in a later analysis by permuting HLA or CMV assignments 20 times. In a later analysis, co-occurring TCRs were grouped using DBSCAN, with TCRdist sequence similarity added in when clustering inside HLA-allele-positive subsets. For co-occurrence clustering, repertoires with fewer than 30,000 or more than 120,000 public chains were excluded, along with five repertoires with anomalous nucleotide sharing. The clones in this table, taken by TCRdb from immuneACCESS, are in-frame only. Not every clone is retained; where verified, under half of the shortfall comes from an unresolved V gene, and the cause of the rest is unknown. The V and J calls and clone size are taken from that table; D and trimming were inferred from the DNA. The sample table records some 130,000 clones; roughly three quarters of these occur just once. Of the sample, 1.5% falls within the top ten clones.

Results the study describes overall, beyond this receptor: HLA typing was unavailable for some donors at each locus, so association tests used only the typed subset. Immune exposure information for the cohort was limited to CMV serostatus. In a later genetic analysis, a missense DCLRE1C variant was associated with V-gene and J-gene trimming of TCR beta chains, and the association was replicated in an independent cohort. A group of highly shared sequence variants was considered likely to be a technical artifact of the sequencing pipeline. A further reported finding was that TCR beta sequences accurately predicted the HLA-A and HLA-B alleles for most subjects in the first cohort. In a later analysis, HLA-associated TCR beta chains were found to be more clonally expanded and to have lower generation probabilities than equally common non-associated chains. A later genetic analysis reported fewer N-insertions in productive TCRs among donors in an Asian-associated ancestry cluster than the approximately 700-donor mean. In an earlier analysis of approximately 590 of the donors, most TCR beta V segments were observed in productive rearrangements about 90% or about 30% of the time, broadly matching IMGT annotations. Correlated functional status among segregating V segments might be attributable to linkage disequilibrium, but an unknown experimental factor could not be ruled out. Most TCR sequences were seen in very few donors, while some public TCRs were found in many individuals. According to a later analysis, parvovirus B19, influenza, CMV and Epstein-Barr virus appeared linked to several top co-occurrence clusters. The presence/absence analyses assumed that sequencing depth was roughly uniform across donors, and that assumption may not be true. Because the 87-base-pair reads could not distinguish some IMGT-functional V segments, including TRBV6-2 and TRBV6-3, those segments were excluded. The classifier was reported to diagnose cytomegalovirus status with high specificity and sensitivity in both the original and validation cohorts. A later analysis associated about 18,000 TCR beta sequences with specific HLA alleles at a false discovery rate of 0.05. A few of the identified cytomegalovirus-associated TCR beta chains were confirmed in vitro to be specific for cytomegalovirus antigens. Because counts were too low, roughly 18 rarely observed V segments, including chromosome 9 orphons, were left out of the earlier analysis of some 640 of the donors. When HLA alleles, especially DR and DQ, strongly co-occurred, TCR associations were difficult to assign to individual alleles. In a later analysis, the rate of TCR association differed among HLA loci, with DRB1 alleles having the most associated TCRs and HLA-C alleles having the fewest. The cohort was sequenced for TCR beta chains only, and without alpha or paired-chain data the features that could be detected were limited. The study gave a list of 150 to 200 TCR beta chains associated with cytomegalovirus. Most CMV-associated TCR beta chains appeared to be HLA-restricted in a later analysis, and the HLA associations seemed to be driven largely by CMV exposure. The authors suggested that the approach could potentially be extended to other disease states and immunological phenotypes.

The cohort consisted of 600 to 750 healthy bone marrow donors. At the time of sampling, all cohort members were nominally healthy, though unrecorded immune exposures were likely present. The donor tested CMV seronegative, placing the donor among the 352 seronegative members of the cohort. A peripheral blood sample was collected from each donor, and TCR beta sequencing was performed on peripheral blood mononuclear cells. Genomic DNA extraction from the blood cell samples was performed with the Qiagen DNeasy Blood Extraction Kit. This clone was picked up a small number of times. This receptor's antigen is unknown. Per-base quality was not reported, and no clone a single base away is much larger than it.

The sample taken for sequencing was PBMCs. This receptor chain uses TRBV25-1 and TRBJ2-5; TRBD1 is a possible D gene, resting on 6 matching bases. The clonotype originates from a woman aged 18 to 35 in good health and CMV-seronegative. The CDR3 protein is CASSASYREETQYF. The DNA sequence is TGTGCCAGCAGTGCCTCTTACAGGGAAGAGACCCAGTACTTC.